This entry describes one TCR beta chain. No antigen is known for it. The data are from a study of T cell responses to AZD1222 COVID-19 vaccine. The CDR3 is made up of 14 amino acids. The J segment lost 9 bases and the V segment lost 2 bases, leaving 4 bases of the junction unmatched. Germline V gene sequence: CDR1 MNHEY, CDR2 SVGAGI. The study's findings and limits: Of the AZD1222 recipients, only 5 or 6 were seropositive at baseline. The repertoires were collected only after the peak T cell response. Unmutated regions of variants are reportedly targeted by nearly half of spike-specific TCRs. Vaccination with two AZD1222 doses was followed by a rise in Spike-specific TCR breadth and depth.

The protocol was immunoSEQ multiplex PCR, while the TCRdb copy is restricted to in-frame clones and leaves out a portion. Its clone listing holds around 140,000 clones. The specimen sequenced was peripheral blood. The V call is TRBV6-5, the J call TRBJ2-3; 11 bases align to TRBD2. This clonotype was obtained from an adult in good health. The DNA of the CDR3 is TGTGCCAGCAGTTACGAGACTAGCGGGGTCACGCAGTATTTT. Amino acids: CASSYETSGVTQYF.